The source of this TCR beta chain is a study of tumor and adjacent non-tumor tissue in lung cancer. Study-wide points: Significantly higher TCR diversity was found in tumor than normal lung.

The CDR3 totals 14 residues. CDR1 and CDR2 from the germline V gene are SGHAT and FQNNGV. In the case of this clonotype: The antigen is not known.

The template was RNA from unsorted bulk tissue. This non-tumor lung sample came from over 3 cm beyond the tumor edge. TCRbeta libraries were built with three rounds of nested PCR, modified from ARM-PCR. TCRdb analysed the multiplex PCR reads with MiXCR anew, one entry per CDR3 protein. This sample yields 60,000 to 80,000 distinct CDR3 sequences, of which approximately 68% are seen a single time; roughly a quarter belongs to the top ten. J is TRBJ2-5 and V is TRBV11-2; 7 bases agree with TRBD2. The J call may be wrong; the DNA end is better matched by TRBJ2-1. Sequences were obtained from distant non-tumor lung tissue. The TCR was taken from a woman between 50 and 59 years old with non-small cell lung cancer. The CDR3 DNA reads as TGTGCCAGCAGCCGGGAGCGGGGTCAAGAGAACCAGTTCTTC. As protein: CASSRERGQENQFF.